The source of this T cell receptor (beta chain) is a study of T-cell reconstitution after alpha-beta-depleted transplantation in children. Study conclusions and caveats: The authors attributed T-cell counts and diversity one year after transplant mostly to newly produced T cells. The study reportedly traced alpha-beta T cells about two months after transplant to several hundred expanded graft clones.

About this clonotype itself: Its specificity is unknown.

TCRbeta library preparation incorporated unique molecular identifiers. One entry per CDR3 protein results from TCRdb running MiXCR on the PCR reads. The repertoire includes around 670,000 distinct CDR3 sequences, around 13% of them detected once, and roughly 0.77% sits in the top ten. Per germline, CDR1 DFQATT and CDR2 SNEGSKA (reference sequence). The CDR3 is 17 amino acids. The ends lost 3 bases at V and 6 bases at J; junction bases unmatched: 16. The clonotype originates from a girl aged 2 to 10 with congenital amegakaryocytic thrombocytopenia, due to receive a stem cell transplant. Source: PBMCs, taken before TCRalphabeta/CD19-depleted stem cell transplant. This chain connects TRBV20-1 to TRBJ2-1, with 8 bases that match TRBD1. The CDR3 coding sequence is TGCAGTGCTAGTCCTTTTCCGACAGGGGTAAGGGTCAATGAGCAGTTCTTC. Amino acid sequence: CSASPFPTGVRVNEQFF.